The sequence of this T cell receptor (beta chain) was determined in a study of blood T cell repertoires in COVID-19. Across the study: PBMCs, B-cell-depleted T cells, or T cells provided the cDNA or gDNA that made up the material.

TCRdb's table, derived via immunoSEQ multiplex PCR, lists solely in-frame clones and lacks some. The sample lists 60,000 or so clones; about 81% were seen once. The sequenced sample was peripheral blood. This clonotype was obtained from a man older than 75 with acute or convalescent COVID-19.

CDR3 sequence reads: CASSRRSGGDGNTIYF. The CDR3 region has the DNA TGTGCCAGCAGTCGAAGGTCAGGGGGCGATGGAAACACCATATATTTT. V and J are TRBV6-6 and TRBJ1-3; TRBD1 matches at 8 bases. Germline-derived CDR1 and CDR2 are MNHNY and SVGAGI (reference sequence). The CDR3 has 16 residues. J gave up 3 bases and V 5 bases, and 9 bases lay outside the gene matches.